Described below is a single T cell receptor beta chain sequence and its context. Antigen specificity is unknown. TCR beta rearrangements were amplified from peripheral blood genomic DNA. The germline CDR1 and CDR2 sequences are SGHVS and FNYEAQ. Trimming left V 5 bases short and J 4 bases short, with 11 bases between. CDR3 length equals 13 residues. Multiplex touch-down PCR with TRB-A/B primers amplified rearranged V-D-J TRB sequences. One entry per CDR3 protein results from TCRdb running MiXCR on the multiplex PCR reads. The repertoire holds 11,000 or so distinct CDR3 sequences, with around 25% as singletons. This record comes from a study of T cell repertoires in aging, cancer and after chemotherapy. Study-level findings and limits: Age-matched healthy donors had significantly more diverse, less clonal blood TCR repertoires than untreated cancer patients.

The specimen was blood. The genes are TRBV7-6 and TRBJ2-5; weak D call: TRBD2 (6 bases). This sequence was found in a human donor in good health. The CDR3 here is CASSPTRGETQYF. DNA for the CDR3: TGTGCCAGCAGCCCGACTAGGGGAGAGACCCAGTACTTC.